The clone carrying this T cell receptor (beta chain) turned up a few times. Its specificity is unknown. The sample belongs to a study of T cells in Graves' hyperthyroidism and ophthalmopathy. Germline CDR1 reads DFQATT; CDR2 reads SNEGSKA (reference sequence). V shed 0 bases and J shed 1 base, with 9 bases lying between them. The CDR3 sequence is 14 residues long. Study observations and caveats: Before onset, by a median of approximately 5.9 months, the model predicted ophthalmopathy. A model of 13 V-J pairs discriminated ophthalmopathy from stable hyperthyroidism. Most expanded thyroid clonotypes above 0.001 recurred in blood.

TCR beta CDR3 sequences were amplified from RNA transcripts. The primer set for the first-round RT-PCR of the TCR CDR3 was HTBI. TCRdb used MiXCR to reprocess the multiplex PCR reads, holding one entry per CDR3 protein. The sample carries 550,000 to 700,000 distinct CDR3 sequences, under 60% recorded once. Diagnosing involved the use of clinical symptoms, serum thyroxine and TRAb, thyroid ultrasound and orbital computed tomography. Sequences were obtained from peripheral blood or thyroid tissue (not recorded which). The chain employs TRBV20-1 and TRBJ1-1, with D tentatively TRBD1 (6 bases). The origin of this receptor is an adult woman with Graves' disease, either hyperthyroidism or ophthalmopathy (not recorded which). The CDR3 region has the DNA TGCAGTGCTAGAGATCCAGGGGAGAACACTGAAGCTTTCTTT. Protein product: CSARDPGENTEAFF.